Below are 16 T cell receptor beta chains sequenced from a single sample in a study of T cell responses to AZD1222 COVID-19 vaccine (dated by TCRdb to the early 2020s). Read against the paper, the sample's time point label means: baseline before first vaccination. The protocol used for the library was the immunoSEQ multiplex PCR assay. The immuneACCESS repertoire file appears here via TCRdb, limited to in-frame rearrangements. These files lack a portion of the clones; in checked studies, under half of the deficit traces to unresolved V genes, and the cause of the others is not known. Recorded for this sample are about 140,000 clones; about 87% of them occurred a single time. Less than 7% of the sample lies in the top ten. The sample consisted of peripheral blood, taken on day 0 of AZD1222 vaccination. The origin of the receptors is an adult in good health.

This chain uses TRBV27 with TRBJ2-4; 12 nucleotides match TRBD1. The J segment lost 9 bases and the V segment lost 5 bases, leaving 11 bases of the junction unmatched. The V gene's germline CDR1 is MNHEY and CDR2 SMNVEV (reference sequence). The CDR3 contains 16 residues. The CDR3 DNA follows: TGTGCCAGCAGTCCGGGGACAGGGGGCGCGAAGGCCATTCAGTACTTC. It is translated as CASSPGTGGAKAIQYF.

The chain employs TRBV29-1 and TRBJ1-2; weak D call: TRBD1 (5 bases). The CDR3 contains 15 residues. Germline V lookup: CDR1 SQVTM, CDR2 ANQGSEA. V was cut by 0 bases and J by 1 base, with 12 bases left in between. In nucleotides, the CDR3 is TGCAGCGTTGAAGACTTAGGGACGGTTAACTATGGCTACACCTTC. Its protein is CSVEDLGTVNYGYTF.

V and J are TRBV30 and TRBJ1-2; TRBD1 is a possible D gene (5 bases). Trimming removed 0 bases at V and 4 bases at J, with 12 bases between. Per germline, CDR1 GTSNPN and CDR2 SVGIG (reference sequence). This CDR3 is built from 14 residues. This chain's CDR3 is CAWSVGREAYGYTF. CDR3 nucleotide sequence: TGTGCCTGGAGTGTAGGCAGGGAGGCCTATGGCTACACCTTC.

This clone appeared once. V usage is TRBV19 and J usage is TRBJ1-4; D remains ambiguous. Germline V CDR1 and CDR2: LNHDA, SQIVND (reference sequence). The V end lost 4 bases, the J end lost 2 bases, and 8 bases lay between the germline ends. The CDR3 extends over 14 amino acids. CDR3 DNA: TGTGCCAGTAGTACACGGAAGACTAATGAAAAACTGTTTTTT. Translated: CASSTRKTNEKLFF.

The genes are TRBV6-6 and TRBJ1-4; 9 bases match TRBD1. The V segment lost 0 bases and the J segment 8 bases; nucleotides outside the gene matches: 4. The CDR3 covers 15 residues. In germline, CDR1 is MNHNY, CDR2 SVGAGI (reference sequence). DNA of the CDR3: TGTGCCAGCAGTTACTCGACAGGGGGTGGGGAAAAACTGTTTTTT. Its translation: CASSYSTGGGEKLFF.

This clone was counted between two and nine times. CDR3 in amino acids: CASSRGSQRYF. CDR3 nucleotide sequence: TGTGCCAGCAGTAGGGGGTCCCAGCGGTACTTC. The chain links TRBV7-9 to TRBJ2-7; a possible D gene is TRBD1 (6 bases). Germline V CDR1 and CDR2: SEHNR, FQNEAQ (reference sequence). V gave up 6 bases and J gave up 12 bases, with 15 bases separating them. The CDR3 runs to 11 residues.

This sequence joins TRBV4-1 and TRBJ1-1, with unresolved D. Trimming left V 0 bases short and J 3 bases short, with 8 bases between. Germline V lookup: CDR1 MGHRA, CDR2 YSYEKL. The CDR3 loop spans 14 amino acids. The DNA of the CDR3 is TGCGCCAGCAGCCAAGATGAAGGATACACTGAAGCTTTCTTT. This encodes CASSQDEGYTEAFF.

The J gene is TRBJ2-5, the V gene TRBV28, with 12 bases lining up with TRBD2. Per germline, CDR1 MDHEN and CDR2 SYDVKM. The CDR3 runs 17 residues. V lost 5 bases and J lost 5; bases outside the gene matches: 12. In DNA form, the CDR3 reads TGTGCCAGCAGTAGACCCTACAGGACTAGCGGGGAGGAGACCCAGTACTTC. Translating it yields CASSRPYRTSGEETQYF.

This chain uses TRBV29-1 with TRBJ2-1, with D possibly matching TRBD2 (6 bases). CDR1 is SQVTM and CDR2 is ANQGSEA in the germline V gene. V was clipped by 5 bases and J by 0 bases, with 11 bases between them. The CDR3 contains 14 residues. The CDR3 spells CSVSGGNSYNEQFF. The CDR3 DNA follows: TGCAGCGTTTCAGGCGGGAACTCCTACAATGAGCAGTTCTTC.

The chain combines TRBV7-9 with TRBJ2-3; D unresolved. The length of the CDR3 is 15 residues. V was clipped by 1 base and J by 0 bases, with 8 bases between them. Germline-derived CDR1 and CDR2 are SEHNR and FQNEAQ (reference sequence). In DNA, the CDR3 is TGTGCCAGCAGCTTAGAGGGCAGTAGCACAGATACGCAGTATTTT. Translating it yields CASSLEGSSTDTQYF.

The rearrangement joins TRBV6-5 to TRBJ1-2; the match to TRBD1 covers 7 bases. Trimming took 5 bases from V and 3 from J; bases not matched to a gene: 9. Looked up from germline, CDR1 is MNHEY and CDR2 is SVGAGI. The CDR3 consists of 15 residues. The DNA of the CDR3 is TGTGCCAGCAGTCCCTCAACAGGGGACTACTATGGCTACACCTTC. It specifies CASSPSTGDYYGYTF.

The chain combines TRBV12-3 or TRBV12-4 with TRBJ1-1; tentatively, D is TRBD1 (6 bases). CDR3 length: 12 amino acids. Trimming took 5 bases from V and 3 from J, leaving 7 bases between them. CDR3 sequence: CASSQGYTEAFF. The CDR3 region has the DNA TGTGCCAGCAGTCAGGGGTACACTGAAGCTTTCTTT.

The J gene is TRBJ1-5, the V gene TRBV28, with TRBD1 as a possible D gene (5 bases). Trimming pared 10 bases from V and 4 bases from J, leaving 14 bases between. The CDR3 loop spans 13 amino acids. Germline V gene lookup returns CDR1 MDHEN and CDR2 SYDVKM. The CDR3: CATSRGGNQPQHF. The CDR3, as DNA: TGTGCCACCTCGCGGGGGGGGAATCAGCCCCAGCATTTT.

The chain links TRBV30 to TRBJ1-1; D unclear. The length of the CDR3 is 11 residues. The germline gives CDR1 GTSNPN, CDR2 SVGIG (reference sequence). Trimming removed 7 bases from V and 1 base from J, with 7 bases in between. In nucleotides, the CDR3 is TGTGCCTTCCGACAGAACACTGAAGCTTTCTTT. Its protein is CAFRQNTEAFF.

CDR3 sequence: CASSLLQGTSGNNEQFF. The DNA of the CDR3 is TGTGCCAGCAGTTTACTCCAGGGGACTAGCGGCAACAATGAGCAGTTCTTC. The V gene is TRBV27, the J gene TRBJ2-1, with 11 positions matching TRBD2. V lost 2 bases and J lost 5; bases outside the gene matches: 8. Germline CDR1 is MNHEY and CDR2 is SMNVEV (reference sequence). The CDR3 loop spans 17 amino acids.

V gene TRBV28 combines with J gene TRBJ1-5; the match to TRBD1 covers 8 bases. CDR3 size: 15 residues. Germline loops: CDR1 MDHEN, CDR2 SYDVKM. After removal of 3 bases from V and 9 bases from J, the junction contained 10 bases not matched to a gene. As DNA, the CDR3 is TGTGCCAGCAGTTTCCCCCGGACAGGGATATCGCCCCAGCATTTT. Translated, it gives CASSFPRTGISPQHF.